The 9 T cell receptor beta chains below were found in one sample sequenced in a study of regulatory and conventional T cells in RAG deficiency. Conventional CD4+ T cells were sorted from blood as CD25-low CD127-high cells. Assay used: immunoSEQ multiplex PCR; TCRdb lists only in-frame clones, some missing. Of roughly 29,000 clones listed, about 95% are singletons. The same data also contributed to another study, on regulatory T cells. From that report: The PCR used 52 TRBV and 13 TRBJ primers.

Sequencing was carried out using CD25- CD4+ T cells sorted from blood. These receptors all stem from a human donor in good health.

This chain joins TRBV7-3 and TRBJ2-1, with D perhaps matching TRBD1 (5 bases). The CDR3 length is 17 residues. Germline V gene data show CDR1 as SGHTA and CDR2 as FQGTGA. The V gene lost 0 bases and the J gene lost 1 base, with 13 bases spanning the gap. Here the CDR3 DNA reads TGTGCCAGCAGCTTAACGTGGTCGACAGATTCCTACAATGAGCAGTTCTTC. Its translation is CASSLTWSTDSYNEQFF.

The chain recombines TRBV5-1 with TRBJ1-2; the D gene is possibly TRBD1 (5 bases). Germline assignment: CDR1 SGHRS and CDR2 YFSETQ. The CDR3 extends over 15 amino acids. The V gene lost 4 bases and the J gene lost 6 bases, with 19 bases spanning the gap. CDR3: CASSPGGRGADGYTF. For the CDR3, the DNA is TGCGCCAGCAGCCCCGGGGGAAGGGGCGCCGATGGCTACACCTTC.

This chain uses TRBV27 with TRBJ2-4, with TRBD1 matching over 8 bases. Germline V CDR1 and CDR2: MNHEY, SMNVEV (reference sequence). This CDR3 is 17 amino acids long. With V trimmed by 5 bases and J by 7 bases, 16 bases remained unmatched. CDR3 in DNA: TGTGCCAGCAGTAACCCACCACGGACAGGGAAATTGAACATTCAGTACTTC. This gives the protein CASSNPPRTGKLNIQYF.

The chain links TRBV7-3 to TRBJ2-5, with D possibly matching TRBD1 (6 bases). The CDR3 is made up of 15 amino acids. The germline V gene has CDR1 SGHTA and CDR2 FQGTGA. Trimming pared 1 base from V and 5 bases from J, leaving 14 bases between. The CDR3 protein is CASSLRAGVGETQYF. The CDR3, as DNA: TGTGCCAGCAGCTTAAGGGCAGGGGTTGGCGAGACCCAGTACTTC.

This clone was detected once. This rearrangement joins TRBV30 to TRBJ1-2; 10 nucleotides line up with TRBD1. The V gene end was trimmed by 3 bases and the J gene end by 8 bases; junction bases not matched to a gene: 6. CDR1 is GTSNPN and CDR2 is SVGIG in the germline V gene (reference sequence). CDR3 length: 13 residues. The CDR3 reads CAWSFGQGGGYTF. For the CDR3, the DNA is TGTGCCTGGAGCTTCGGACAGGGGGGAGGCTACACCTTC.

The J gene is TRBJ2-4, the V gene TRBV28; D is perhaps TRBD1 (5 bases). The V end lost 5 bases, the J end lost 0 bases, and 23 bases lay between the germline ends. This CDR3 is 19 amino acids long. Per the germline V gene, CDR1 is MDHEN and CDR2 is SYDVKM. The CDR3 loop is CASSPPRQPGLIAKNIQYF. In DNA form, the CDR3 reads TGTGCCAGCAGTCCGCCGCGACAGCCCGGCCTAATAGCCAAAAACATTCAGTACTTC.

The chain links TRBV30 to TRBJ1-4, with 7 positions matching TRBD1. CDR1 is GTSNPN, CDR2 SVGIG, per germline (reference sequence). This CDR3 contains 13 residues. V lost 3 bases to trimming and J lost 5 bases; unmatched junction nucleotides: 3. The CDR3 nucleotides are TGTGCCTGGAGGAAAGGGGGCAATGAAAAACTGTTTTTT. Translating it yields CAWRKGGNEKLFF.

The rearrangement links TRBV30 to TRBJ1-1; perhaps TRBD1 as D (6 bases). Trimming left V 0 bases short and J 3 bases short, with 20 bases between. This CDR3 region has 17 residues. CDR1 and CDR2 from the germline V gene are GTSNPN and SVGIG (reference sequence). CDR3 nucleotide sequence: TGTGCCTGGAGTGTACGGCGTCAGGGGCAGAGGGACACTGAAGCTTTCTTT. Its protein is CAWSVRRQGQRDTEAFF.

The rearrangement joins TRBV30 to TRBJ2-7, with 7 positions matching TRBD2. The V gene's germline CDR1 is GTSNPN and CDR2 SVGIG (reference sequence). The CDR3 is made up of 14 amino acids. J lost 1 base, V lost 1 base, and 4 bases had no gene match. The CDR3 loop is CAWSGASGSYEQYF. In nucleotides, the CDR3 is TGTGCCTGGAGTGGTGCTAGCGGTTCCTACGAGCAGTACTTC.